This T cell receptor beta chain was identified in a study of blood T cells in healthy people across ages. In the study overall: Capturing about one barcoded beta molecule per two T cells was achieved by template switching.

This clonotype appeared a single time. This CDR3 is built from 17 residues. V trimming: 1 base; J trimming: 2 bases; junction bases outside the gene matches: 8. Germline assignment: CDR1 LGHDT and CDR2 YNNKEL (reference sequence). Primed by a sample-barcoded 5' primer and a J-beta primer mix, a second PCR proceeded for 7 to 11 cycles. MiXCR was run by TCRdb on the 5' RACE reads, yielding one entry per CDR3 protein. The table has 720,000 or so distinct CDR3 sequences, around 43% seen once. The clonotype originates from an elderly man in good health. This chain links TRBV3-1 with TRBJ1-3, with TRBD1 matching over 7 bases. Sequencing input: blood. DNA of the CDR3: TGTGCCAGCAGCCAAGTGATGACAGGGTGGGCTGGAAACACCATATATTTT. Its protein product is CASSQVMTGWAGNTIYF.